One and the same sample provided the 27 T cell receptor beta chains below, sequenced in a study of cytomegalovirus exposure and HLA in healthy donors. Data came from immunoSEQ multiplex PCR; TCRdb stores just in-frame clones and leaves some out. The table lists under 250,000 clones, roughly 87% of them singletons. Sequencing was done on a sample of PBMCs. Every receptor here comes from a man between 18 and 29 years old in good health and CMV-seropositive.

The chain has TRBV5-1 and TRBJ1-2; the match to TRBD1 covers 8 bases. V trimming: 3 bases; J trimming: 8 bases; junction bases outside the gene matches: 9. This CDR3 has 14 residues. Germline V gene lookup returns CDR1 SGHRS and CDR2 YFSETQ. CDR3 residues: CASSWTTRGQGYTF. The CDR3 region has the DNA TGCGCCAGCAGCTGGACAACCAGGGGGCAGGGCTACACCTTC.

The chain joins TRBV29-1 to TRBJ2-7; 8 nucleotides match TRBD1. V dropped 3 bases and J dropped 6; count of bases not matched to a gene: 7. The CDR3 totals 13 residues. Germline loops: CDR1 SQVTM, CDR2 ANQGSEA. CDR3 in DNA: TGCAGCGTTGAGTGGCGGGACAGGACCGAGCAGTACTTC. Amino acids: CSVEWRDRTEQYF.

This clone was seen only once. The CDR3: CASSLQVGNTEAFF. CDR3 sequence (DNA): TGCGCCAGCAGCTTGCAGGTGGGAAACACTGAAGCTTTCTTT. The V and J genes are TRBV5-1 and TRBJ1-1; no definite D call. From germline, CDR1 is SGHRS and CDR2 YFSETQ. There are 14 residues in the CDR3. V was clipped by 1 base and J by 2 bases, with 9 bases between them. The entire variable domain, with the rest obtained from reference TRBV5-1 and TRBJ1-1, is as follows: KAGVTQTPRYLIKTRGQQVTLSCSPISGHRSVSWYQQTPGQGLQFLFEYFSETQRNKGNFPGRFSGRQFSNSRSEMNVSTLELGDSALYLCASSLQVGNTEAFFGQGTRLTVV.

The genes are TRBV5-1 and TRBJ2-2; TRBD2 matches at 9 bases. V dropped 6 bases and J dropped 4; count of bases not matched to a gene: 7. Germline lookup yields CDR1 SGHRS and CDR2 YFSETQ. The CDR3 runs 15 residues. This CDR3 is CASKSVAGVTGELFF. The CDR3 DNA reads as TGCGCCAGCAAATCGGTAGCGGGAGTCACCGGGGAGCTGTTTTTT. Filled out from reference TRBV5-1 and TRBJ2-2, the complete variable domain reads KAGVTQTPRYLIKTRGQQVTLSCSPISGHRSVSWYQQTPGQGLQFLFEYFSETQRNKGNFPGRFSGRQFSNSRSEMNVSTLELGDSALYLCASKSVAGVTGELFFGEGSRLTVL.

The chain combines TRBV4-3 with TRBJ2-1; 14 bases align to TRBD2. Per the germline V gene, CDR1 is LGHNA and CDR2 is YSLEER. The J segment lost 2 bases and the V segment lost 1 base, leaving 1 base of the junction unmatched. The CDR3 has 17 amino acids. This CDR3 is CASSQATSGRAYNEQFF. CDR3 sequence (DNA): TGCGCCAGCAGCCAAGCGACTAGCGGGAGGGCCTACAATGAGCAGTTCTTC.

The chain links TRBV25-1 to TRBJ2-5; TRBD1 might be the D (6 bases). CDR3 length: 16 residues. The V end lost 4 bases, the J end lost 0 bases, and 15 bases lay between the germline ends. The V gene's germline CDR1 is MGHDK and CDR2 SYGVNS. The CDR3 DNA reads TGTGCCAGCAGTGGGGGGCAGACGCTGTACCAAGAGACCCAGTACTTC. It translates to CASSGGQTLYQETQYF.

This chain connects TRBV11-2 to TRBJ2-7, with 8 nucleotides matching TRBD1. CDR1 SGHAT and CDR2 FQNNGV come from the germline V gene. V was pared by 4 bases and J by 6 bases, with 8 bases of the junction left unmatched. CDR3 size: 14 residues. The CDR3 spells CASSSSGTGSEQYF. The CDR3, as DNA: TGTGCCAGCAGCTCGTCCGGGACAGGTAGCGAGCAGTACTTC. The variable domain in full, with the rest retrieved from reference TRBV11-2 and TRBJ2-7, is EAGVAQSPRYKIIEKRQSVAFWCNPISGHATLYWYQQILGQGPKLLIQFQNNGVVDDSQLPKDRFSAERLKGVDSTLKIQPAKLEDSAVYLCASSSSGTGSEQYFGPGTRLTVT.

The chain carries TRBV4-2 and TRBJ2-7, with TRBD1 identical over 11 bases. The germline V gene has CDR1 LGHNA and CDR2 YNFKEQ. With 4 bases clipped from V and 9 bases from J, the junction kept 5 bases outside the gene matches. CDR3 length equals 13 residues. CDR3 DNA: TGTGCCAGCAGCCCGGACAGGGGGCTTGGGCAGTACTTC. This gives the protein CASSPDRGLGQYF.

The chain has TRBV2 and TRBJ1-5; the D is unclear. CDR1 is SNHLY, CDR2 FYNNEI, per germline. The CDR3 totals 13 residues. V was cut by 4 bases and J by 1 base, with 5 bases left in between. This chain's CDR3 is CASSADSNQPQHF. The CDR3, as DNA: TGTGCCAGCAGTGCAGACAGCAATCAGCCCCAGCATTTT. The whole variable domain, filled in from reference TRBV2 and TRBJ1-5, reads EPEVTQTPSHQVTQMGQEVILRCVPISNHLYFYWYRQILGQKVEFLVSFYNNEISEKSEIFDDQFSVERPDGSNFTLKIRSTKLEDSAMYFCASSADSNQPQHFGDGTRLSIL.

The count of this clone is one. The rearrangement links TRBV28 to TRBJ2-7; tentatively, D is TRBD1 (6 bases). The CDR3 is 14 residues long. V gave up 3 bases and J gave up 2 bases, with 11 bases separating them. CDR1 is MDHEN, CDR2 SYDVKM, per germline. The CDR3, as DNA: TGTGCCAGCAGTTTCAGGGGCCCTACCTACGAGCAGTACTTC. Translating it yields CASSFRGPTYEQYF.

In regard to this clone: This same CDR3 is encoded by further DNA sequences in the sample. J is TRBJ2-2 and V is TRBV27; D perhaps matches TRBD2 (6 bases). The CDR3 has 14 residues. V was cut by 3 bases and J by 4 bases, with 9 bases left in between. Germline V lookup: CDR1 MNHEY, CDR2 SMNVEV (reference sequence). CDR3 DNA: TGTGCCAGCAGTTTCTTGGGAGGCACCGGGGAGCTGTTTTTT. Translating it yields CASSFLGGTGELFF.

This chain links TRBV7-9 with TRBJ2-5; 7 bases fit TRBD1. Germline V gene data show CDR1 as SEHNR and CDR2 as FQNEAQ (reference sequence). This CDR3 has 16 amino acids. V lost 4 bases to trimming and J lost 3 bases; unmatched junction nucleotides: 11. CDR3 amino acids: CASSSNYAGTEETQYF. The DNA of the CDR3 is TGTGCCAGCAGCTCTAATTATGCCGGGACAGAAGAGACCCAGTACTTC.

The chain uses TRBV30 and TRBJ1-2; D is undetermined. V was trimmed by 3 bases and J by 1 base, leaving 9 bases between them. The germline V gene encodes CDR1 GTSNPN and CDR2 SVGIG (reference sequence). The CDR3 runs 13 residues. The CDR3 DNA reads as TGTGCCTGGAGAGGTTTAGATAACTATGGCTACACCTTC. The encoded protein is CAWRGLDNYGYTF.

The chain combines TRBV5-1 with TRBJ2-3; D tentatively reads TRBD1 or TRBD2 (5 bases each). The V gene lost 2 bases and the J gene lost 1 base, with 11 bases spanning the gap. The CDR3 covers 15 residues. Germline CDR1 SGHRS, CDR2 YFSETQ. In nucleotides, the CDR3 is TGCGCCAGCAGCTTTACGGGACCCCGCACAGATACGCAGTATTTT. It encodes CASSFTGPRTDTQYF.

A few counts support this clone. The DNA for the CDR3 is TGTGCCAGCAGGTCACAGGGGGATTATGGCTACACCTTC. It translates to CASRSQGDYGYTF. V is TRBV6-5 and J is TRBJ1-2, with 8 bases lining up with TRBD1. Germline CDR1 and CDR2: MNHEY and SVGAGI. The trim removed 6 bases at V and 5 bases at J, leaving 5 bases unmatched. The CDR3 extends over 13 amino acids.

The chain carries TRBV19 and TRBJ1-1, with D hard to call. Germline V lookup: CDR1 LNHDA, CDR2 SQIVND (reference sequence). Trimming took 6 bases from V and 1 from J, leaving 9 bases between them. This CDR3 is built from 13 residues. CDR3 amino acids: CASRNEGNTEAFF. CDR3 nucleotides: TGTGCCAGTAGGAACGAGGGGAACACTGAAGCTTTCTTT.

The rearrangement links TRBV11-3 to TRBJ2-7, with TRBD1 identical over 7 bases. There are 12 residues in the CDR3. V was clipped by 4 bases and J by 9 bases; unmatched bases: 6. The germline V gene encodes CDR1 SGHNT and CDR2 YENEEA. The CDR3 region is CASSSGQRVQYF. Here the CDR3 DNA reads TGTGCCAGCAGCTCGGGACAGAGAGTGCAGTACTTC.

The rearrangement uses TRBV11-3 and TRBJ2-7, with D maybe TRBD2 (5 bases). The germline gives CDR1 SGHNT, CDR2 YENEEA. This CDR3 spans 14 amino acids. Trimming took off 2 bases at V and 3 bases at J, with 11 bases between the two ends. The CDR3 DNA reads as TGTGCCAGCAGCTTAAAACACGGACTCTACGAGCAGTACTTC. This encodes CASSLKHGLYEQYF.

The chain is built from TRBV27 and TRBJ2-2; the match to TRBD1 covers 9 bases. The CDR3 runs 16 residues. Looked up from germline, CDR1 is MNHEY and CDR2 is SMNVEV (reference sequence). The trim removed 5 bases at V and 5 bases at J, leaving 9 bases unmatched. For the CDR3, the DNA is TGTGCCAGCAGTCCGACTCCGGACAGGGGTACCGGGGAGCTGTTTTTT. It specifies CASSPTPDRGTGELFF.

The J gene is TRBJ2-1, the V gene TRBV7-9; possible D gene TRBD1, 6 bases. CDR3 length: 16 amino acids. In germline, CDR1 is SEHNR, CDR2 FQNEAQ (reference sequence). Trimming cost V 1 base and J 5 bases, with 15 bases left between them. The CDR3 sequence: CASSLGHRAQDNEQFF. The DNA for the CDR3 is TGTGCCAGCAGCTTAGGCCACAGGGCCCAGGACAATGAGCAGTTCTTC.

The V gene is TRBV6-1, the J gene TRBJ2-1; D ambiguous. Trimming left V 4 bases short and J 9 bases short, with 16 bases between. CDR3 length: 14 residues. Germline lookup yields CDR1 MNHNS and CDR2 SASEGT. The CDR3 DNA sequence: TGTGCCAGCAGTGCTCAGCCTACGGAAGCTGAGCAGTTCTTC. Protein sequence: CASSAQPTEAEQFF.

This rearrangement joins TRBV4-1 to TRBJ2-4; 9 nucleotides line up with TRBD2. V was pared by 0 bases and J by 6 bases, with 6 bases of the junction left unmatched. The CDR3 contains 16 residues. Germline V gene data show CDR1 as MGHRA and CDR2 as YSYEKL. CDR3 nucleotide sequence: TGCGCCAGCAGCCAAGAGGTTGGCGGGGGGGGAAACATTCAGTACTTC. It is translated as CASSQEVGGGGNIQYF.

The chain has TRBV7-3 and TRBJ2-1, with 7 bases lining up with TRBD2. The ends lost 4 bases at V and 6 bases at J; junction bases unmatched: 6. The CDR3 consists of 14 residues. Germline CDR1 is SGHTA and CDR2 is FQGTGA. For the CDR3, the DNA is TGTGCCAGCAGCTCGAGGCTAGCGGCCAATGAGCAGTTCTTC. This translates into CASSSRLAANEQFF. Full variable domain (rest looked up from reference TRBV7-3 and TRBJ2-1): GAGVSQTPSNKVTEKGKYVELRCDPISGHTALYWYRQSLGQGPEFLIYFQGTGAADDSGLPNDRFFAVRPEGSVSTLKIQRTERGDSAVYLCASSSRLAANEQFFGPGTRLTVL.

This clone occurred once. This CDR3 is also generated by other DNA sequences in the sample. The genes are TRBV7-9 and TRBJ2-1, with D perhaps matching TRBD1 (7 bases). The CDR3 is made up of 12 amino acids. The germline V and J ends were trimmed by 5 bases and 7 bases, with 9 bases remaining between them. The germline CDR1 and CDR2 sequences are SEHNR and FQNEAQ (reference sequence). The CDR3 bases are TGTGCCAGCAGCCCAGGGGGGAATGAGCAGTTCTTC. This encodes CASSPGGNEQFF.

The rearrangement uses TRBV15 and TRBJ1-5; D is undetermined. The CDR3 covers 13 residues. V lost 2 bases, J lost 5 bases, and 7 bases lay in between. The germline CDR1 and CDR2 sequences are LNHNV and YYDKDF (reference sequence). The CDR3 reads CATSRSRDQPQHF. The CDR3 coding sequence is TGTGCCACCAGCAGATCCCGGGATCAGCCCCAGCATTTT.

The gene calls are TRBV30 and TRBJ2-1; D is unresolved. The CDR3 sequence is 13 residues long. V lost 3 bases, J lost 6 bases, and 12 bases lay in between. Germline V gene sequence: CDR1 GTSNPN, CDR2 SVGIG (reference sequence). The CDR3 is CAWSQTRVNEQFF. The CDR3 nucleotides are TGTGCCTGGAGCCAGACCCGGGTCAATGAGCAGTTCTTC.

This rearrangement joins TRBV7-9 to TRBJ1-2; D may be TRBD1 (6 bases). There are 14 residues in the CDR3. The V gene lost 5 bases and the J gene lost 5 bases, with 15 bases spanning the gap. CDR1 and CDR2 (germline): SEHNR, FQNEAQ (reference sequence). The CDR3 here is CASSHNRVGYGYTF. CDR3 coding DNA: TGTGCCAGCAGCCATAACAGGGTAGGGTATGGCTACACCTTC.